This T cell receptor beta chain was profiled in a study of vaccination effects on CD4 cells after COVID-19. Study observations and caveats: Recruitment yielded few convalescent patients, and the study had no early post-infection timepoints. Clones induced by infection and by vaccine showed marked clonal contraction late after vaccination.

This CDR3 comprises 14 residues. Germline CDR1 is KGHSH and CDR2 is LQKENI. V was trimmed by 3 bases and J by 0 bases, leaving 8 bases between them. Pools of viral peptides were used by the ViraFEST assay to expand antigen-specific CD4+ T cells ahead of sequencing. Having been cultured for 10 days, the cells underwent CD4+ T cell isolation. Previously uninfected by SARS-CoV-2, the vaccine recipients also showed negative nucleocapsid antibodies. With around 10 ug/ml peptides and 7.5 to 10 IU/ml IL-2, 2 million or so PBMC per well were cultured. Researchers swapped half the medium for IL-2 medium on both days 3 and 7. Assay: immunoSEQ multiplex PCR; the TCRdb copy retains only in-frame clones and omits some. The table lists about 43,000 clones, roughly 79% of them singletons. In regard to this clone: The target antigen is unknown.

The receptor's source is a human donor who received a COVID-19 vaccine. The specimen was CD4+ T cells from PBMCs cultured with SARS-CoV-2 spike peptides, collected before COVID-19 vaccination. The V gene is TRBV18, the J gene TRBJ1-1; D might be TRBD1 (5 bases). CDR3: CASSPDTMNTEAFF. The CDR3 DNA is TGTGCCAGCTCACCGGACACCATGAACACTGAAGCTTTCTTT.